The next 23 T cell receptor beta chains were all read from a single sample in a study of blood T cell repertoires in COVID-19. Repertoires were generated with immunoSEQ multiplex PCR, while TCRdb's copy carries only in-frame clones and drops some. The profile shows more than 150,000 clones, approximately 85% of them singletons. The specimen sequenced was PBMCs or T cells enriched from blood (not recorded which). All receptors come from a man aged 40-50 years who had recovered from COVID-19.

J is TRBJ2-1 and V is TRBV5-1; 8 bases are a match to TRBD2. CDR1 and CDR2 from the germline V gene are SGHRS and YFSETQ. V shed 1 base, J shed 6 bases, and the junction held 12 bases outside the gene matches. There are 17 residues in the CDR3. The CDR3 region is CASSLFGAGGGGNEQFF. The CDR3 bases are TGCGCCAGCAGCTTGTTCGGGGCGGGAGGAGGAGGCAATGAGCAGTTCTTC.

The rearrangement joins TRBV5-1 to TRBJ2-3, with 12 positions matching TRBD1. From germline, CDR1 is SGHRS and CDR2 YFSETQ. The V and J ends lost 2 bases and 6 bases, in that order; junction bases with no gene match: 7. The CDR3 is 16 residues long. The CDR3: CASSLPGQGASDTQYF. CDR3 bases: TGCGCCAGCAGCTTACCGGGACAGGGGGCATCGGATACGCAGTATTTT.

CDR3 DNA sequence: TGTGCCAGTGGGGGGACAGGGGGGAATCAGCCCCAGCATTTT. Protein sequence: CASGGTGGNQPQHF. This chain joins TRBV6-5 and TRBJ1-5; 11 nucleotides align to TRBD1. The CDR3 loop spans 14 amino acids. V trimming: 9 bases; J trimming: 4 bases; junction bases outside the gene matches: 5. Germline V CDR1 and CDR2: MNHEY, SVGAGI.

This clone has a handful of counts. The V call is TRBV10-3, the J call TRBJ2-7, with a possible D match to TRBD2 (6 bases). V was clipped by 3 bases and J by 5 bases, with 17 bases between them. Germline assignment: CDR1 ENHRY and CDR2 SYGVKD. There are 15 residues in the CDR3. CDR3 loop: CAISDSGEGLNEQYV. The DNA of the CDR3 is TGTGCCATCAGTGACTCCGGAGAGGGACTCAACGAGCAGTACGTC.

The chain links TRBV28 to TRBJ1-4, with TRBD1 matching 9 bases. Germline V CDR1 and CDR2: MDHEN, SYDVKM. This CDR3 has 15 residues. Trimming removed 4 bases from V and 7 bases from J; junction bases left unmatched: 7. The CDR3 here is CASSSPGQGGEKLFF. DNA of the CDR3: TGTGCCAGCAGTTCCCCGGGACAGGGAGGTGAAAAACTGTTTTTT.

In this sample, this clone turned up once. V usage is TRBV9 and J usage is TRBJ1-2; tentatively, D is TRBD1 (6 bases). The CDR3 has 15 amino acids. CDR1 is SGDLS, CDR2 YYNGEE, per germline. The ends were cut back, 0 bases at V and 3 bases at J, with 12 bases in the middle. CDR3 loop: CASSVAPDRYYGYTF. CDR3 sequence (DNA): TGTGCCAGCAGCGTAGCTCCGGACAGATACTATGGCTACACCTTC.

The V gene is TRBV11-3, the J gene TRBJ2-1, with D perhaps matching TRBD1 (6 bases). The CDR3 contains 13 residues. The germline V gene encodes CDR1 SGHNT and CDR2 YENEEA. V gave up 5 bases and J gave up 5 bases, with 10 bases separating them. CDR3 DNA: TGTGCCAGCAGCCTCTCAGGGGACAATGAGCAGTTCTTC. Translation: CASSLSGDNEQFF.

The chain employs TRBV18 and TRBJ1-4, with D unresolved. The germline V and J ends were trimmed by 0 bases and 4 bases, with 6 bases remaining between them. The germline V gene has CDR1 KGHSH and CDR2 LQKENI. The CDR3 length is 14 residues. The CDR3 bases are TGTGCCAGCTCACCACCACGGGGTAATGAAAAACTGTTTTTT. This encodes CASSPPRGNEKLFF.

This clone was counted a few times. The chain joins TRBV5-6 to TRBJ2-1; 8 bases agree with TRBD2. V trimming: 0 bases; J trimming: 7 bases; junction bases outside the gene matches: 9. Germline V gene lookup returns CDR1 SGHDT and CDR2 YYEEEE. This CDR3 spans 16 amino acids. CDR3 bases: TGTGCCAGCAGCTTGGGCGCGGGAGGAGGTTTTAATGAGCAGTTCTTC. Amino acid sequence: CASSLGAGGGFNEQFF.

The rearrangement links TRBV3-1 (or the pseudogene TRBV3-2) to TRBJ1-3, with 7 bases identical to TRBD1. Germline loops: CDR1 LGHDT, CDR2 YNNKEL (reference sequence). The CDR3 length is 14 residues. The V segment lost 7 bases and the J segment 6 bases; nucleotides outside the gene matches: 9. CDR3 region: CASTLTGIKNTIYF. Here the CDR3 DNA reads TGTGCCAGCACCCTGACAGGGATAAAAAACACCATATATTTT.

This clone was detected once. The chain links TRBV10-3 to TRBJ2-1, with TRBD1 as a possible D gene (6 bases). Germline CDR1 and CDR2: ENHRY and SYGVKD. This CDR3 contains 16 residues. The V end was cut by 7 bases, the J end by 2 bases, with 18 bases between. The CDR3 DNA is TGTGCCATCAAGTCAGTAGGGGGAGCCGCCTACAATGAGCAGTTCTTC. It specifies CAIKSVGGAAYNEQFF.

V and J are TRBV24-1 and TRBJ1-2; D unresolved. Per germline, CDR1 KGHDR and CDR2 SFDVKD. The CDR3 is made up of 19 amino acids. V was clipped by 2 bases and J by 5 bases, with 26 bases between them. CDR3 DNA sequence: TGTGCCACCAGTGATTCCCGTGGGGAGCTCCAAGTCCCCCCTTATGGCTACACCTTC. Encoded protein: CATSDSRGELQVPPYGYTF.

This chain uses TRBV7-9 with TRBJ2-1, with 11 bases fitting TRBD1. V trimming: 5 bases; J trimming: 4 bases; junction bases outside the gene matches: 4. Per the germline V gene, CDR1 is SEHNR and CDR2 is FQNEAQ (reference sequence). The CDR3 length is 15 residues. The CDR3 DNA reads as TGTGCCAGCAGCACCGGGACAGGGGGGTACAATGAGCAGTTCTTC. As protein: CASSTGTGGYNEQFF.

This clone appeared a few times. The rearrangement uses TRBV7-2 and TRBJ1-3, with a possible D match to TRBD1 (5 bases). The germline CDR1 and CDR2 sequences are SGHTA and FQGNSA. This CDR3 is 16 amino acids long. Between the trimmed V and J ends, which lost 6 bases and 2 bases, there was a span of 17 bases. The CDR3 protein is CASSWGREGAGNTIYF. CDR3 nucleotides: TGTGCCAGCAGTTGGGGCAGGGAGGGAGCTGGAAACACCATATATTTT.

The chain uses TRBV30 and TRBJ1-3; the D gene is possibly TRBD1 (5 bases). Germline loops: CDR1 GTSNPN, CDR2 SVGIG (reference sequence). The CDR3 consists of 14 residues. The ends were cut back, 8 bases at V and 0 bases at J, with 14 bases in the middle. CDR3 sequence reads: CAQDGGFSGNTIYF. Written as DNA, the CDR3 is TGTGCCCAGGACGGGGGATTCTCTGGAAACACCATATATTTT.

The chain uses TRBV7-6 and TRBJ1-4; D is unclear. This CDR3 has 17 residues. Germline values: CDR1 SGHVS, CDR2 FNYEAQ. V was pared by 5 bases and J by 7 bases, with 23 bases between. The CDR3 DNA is TGTGCCAGCAGCGTCTACCCGTCTCGTCCCCCCGGTGAAAAACTGTTTTTT. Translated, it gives CASSVYPSRPPGEKLFF.

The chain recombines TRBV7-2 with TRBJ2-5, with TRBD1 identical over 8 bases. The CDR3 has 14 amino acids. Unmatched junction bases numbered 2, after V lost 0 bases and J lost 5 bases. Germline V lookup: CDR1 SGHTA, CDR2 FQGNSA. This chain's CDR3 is CASSLAHRGETQYF. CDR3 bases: TGTGCCAGCAGCTTAGCCCACAGGGGGGAGACCCAGTACTTC.

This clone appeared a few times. CDR3 DNA: TGTGCCAGCAGTTTCGGTCTCCTCGAGCAGTACGTC. Its translation: CASSFGLLEQYV. J is TRBJ2-7 and V is TRBV12-3 or TRBV12-4; D not resolved. CDR3 size: 12 residues. V dropped 3 bases and J dropped 6 bases, with 9 bases sitting between them.

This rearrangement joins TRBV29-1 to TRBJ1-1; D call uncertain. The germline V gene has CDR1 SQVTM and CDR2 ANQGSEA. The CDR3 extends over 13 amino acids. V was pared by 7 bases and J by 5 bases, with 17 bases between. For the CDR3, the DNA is TGCAGCGCCCTGGGAGGTGTTGGGACTGAAGCTTTCTTT. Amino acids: CSALGGVGTEAFF.

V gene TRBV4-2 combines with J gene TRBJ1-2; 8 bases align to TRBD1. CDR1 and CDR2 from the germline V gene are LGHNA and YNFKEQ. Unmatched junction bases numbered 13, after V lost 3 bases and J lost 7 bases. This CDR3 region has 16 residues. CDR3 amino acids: CASSHYPGGDLSGYTF. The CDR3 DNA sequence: TGTGCCAGCAGCCACTATCCAGGGGGCGATTTGAGTGGCTACACCTTC.

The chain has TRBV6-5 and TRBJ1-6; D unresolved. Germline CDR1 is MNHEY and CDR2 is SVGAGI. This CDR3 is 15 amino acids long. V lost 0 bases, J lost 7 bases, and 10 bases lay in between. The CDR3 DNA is TGTGCCAGCAGTTACTCGGGCAGTGACAATTCACCCCTCCACTTT. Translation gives CASSYSGSDNSPLHF.

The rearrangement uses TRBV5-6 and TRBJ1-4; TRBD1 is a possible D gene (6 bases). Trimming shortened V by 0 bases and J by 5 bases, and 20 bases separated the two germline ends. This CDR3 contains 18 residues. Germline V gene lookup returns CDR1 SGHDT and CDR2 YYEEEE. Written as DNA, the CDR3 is TGTGCCAGCAGCTTGGGGATATATACAGGGAACCAAAATGAAAAACTGTTTTTT. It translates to CASSLGIYTGNQNEKLFF.

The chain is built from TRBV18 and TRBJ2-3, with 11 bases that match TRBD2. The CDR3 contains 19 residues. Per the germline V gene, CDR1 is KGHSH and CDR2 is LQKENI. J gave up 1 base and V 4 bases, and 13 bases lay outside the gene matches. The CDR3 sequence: CASSQLLAGGPLGTDTQYF. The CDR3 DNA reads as TGTGCCAGCTCACAATTATTAGCGGGAGGGCCCCTCGGCACAGATACGCAGTATTTT.